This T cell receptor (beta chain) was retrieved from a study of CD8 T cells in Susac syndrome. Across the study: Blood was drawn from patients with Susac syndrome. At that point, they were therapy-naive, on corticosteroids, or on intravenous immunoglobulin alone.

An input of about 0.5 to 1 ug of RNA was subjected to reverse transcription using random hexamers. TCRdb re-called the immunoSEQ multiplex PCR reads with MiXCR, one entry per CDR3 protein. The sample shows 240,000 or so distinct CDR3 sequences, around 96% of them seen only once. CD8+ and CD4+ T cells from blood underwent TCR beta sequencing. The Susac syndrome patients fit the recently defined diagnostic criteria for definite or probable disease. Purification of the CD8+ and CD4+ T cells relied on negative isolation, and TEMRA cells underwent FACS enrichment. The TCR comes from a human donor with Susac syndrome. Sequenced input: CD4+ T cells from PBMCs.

The CDR3 sequence is CASSLLLGIPDTQYF. The CDR3 DNA follows: TGTGCCAGCAGCCTCCTCCTGGGTATCCCAGATACGCAGTATTTT. V gene TRBV7-9 combines with J gene TRBJ2-3; D not certain. Trimming removed 5 bases from V and 4 bases from J, with 16 bases in between. The V gene's germline CDR1 is SEHNR and CDR2 FQNEAQ (reference sequence). This CDR3 comprises 15 residues.